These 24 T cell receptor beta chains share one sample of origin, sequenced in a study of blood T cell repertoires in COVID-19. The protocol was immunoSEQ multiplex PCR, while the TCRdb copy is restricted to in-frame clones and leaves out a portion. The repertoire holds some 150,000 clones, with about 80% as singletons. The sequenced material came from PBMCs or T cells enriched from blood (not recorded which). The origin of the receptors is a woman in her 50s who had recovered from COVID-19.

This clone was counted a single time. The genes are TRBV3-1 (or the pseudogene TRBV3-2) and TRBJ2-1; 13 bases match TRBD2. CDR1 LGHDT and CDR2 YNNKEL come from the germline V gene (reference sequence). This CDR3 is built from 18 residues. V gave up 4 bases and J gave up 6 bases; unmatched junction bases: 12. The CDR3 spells CASSLRLAGGLRRNEQFF. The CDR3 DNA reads TGTGCCAGCAGCCTTAGACTAGCGGGAGGCCTCCGTCGCAATGAGCAGTTCTTC.

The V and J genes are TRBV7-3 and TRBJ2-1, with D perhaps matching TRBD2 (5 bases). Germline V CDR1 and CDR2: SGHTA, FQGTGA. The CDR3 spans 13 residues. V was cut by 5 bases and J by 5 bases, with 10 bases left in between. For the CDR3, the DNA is TGTGCCAGCAGCATGGACTCTAACAATGAGCAGTTCTTC. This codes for CASSMDSNNEQFF.

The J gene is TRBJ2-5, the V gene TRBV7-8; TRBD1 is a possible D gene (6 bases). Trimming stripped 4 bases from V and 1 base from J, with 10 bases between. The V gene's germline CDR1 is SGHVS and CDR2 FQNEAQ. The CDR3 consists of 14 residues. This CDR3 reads CASSYGQLQETQYF. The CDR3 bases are TGTGCCAGCAGCTACGGACAGCTCCAAGAGACCCAGTACTTC.

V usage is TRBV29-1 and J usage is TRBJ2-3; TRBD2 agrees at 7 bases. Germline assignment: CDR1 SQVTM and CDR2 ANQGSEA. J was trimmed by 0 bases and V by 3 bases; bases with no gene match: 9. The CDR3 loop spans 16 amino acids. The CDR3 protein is CSVELGERGSTDTQYF. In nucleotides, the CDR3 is TGCAGCGTTGAGTTAGGCGAGCGGGGTAGCACAGATACGCAGTATTTT.

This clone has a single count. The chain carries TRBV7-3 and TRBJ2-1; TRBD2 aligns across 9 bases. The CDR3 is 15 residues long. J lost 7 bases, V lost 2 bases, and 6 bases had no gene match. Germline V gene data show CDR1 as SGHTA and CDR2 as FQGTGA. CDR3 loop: CASSLPLAGLNEQFF. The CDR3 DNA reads TGTGCCAGCAGCTTACCCCTAGCGGGGTTAAATGAGCAGTTCTTC.

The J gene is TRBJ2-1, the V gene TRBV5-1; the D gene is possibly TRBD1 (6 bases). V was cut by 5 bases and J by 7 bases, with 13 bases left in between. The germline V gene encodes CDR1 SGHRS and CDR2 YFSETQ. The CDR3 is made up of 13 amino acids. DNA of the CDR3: TGCGCCAGCAGAGAGCAGGGGCGGAATGAGCAGTTCTTC. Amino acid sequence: CASREQGRNEQFF.

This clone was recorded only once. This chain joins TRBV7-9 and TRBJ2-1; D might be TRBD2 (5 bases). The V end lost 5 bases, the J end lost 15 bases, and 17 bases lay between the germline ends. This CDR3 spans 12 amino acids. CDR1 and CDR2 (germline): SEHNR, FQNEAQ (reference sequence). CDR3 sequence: CASSVLGGPPFF. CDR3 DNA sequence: TGTGCCAGCAGCGTCCTAGGAGGACCTCCGTTCTTC.

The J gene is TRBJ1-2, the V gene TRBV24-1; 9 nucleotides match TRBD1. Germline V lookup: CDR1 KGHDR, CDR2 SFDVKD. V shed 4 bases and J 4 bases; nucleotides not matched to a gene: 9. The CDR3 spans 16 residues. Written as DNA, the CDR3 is TGTGCCACCAGTGACTCAGCCGGACAGGGGATCTATGGCTACACCTTC. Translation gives CATSDSAGQGIYGYTF.

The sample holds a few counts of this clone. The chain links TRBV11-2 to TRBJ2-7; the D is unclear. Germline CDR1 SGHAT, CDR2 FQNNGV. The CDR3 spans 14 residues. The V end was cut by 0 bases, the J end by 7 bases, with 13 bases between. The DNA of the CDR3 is TGTGCCAGCAGCTTAGACAGGAATGTACATGAGCAGTACTTC. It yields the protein CASSLDRNVHEQYF.

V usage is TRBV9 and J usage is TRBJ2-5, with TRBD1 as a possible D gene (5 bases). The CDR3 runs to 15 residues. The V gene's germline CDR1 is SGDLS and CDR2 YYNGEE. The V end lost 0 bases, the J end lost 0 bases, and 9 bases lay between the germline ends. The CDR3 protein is CASSVGPGYQETQYF. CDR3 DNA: TGTGCCAGCAGCGTAGGTCCAGGGTACCAAGAGACCCAGTACTTC.

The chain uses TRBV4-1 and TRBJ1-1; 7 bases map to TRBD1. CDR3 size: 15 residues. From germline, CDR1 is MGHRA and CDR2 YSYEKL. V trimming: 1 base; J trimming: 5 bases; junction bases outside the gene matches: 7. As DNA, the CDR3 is TGCGCCAGCAGCCAAGCGACAGGGTATCGAACTGAAGCTTTCTTT. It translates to CASSQATGYRTEAFF.

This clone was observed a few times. CDR3 sequence reads: CASSLTSGGSYNEQFF. CDR3 coding DNA: TGTGCCAGCAGCCTTACTAGCGGGGGCTCCTACAATGAGCAGTTCTTC. This rearrangement joins TRBV7-3 to TRBJ2-1, with 11 bases that match TRBD2. This CDR3 contains 16 residues. The J segment lost 0 bases and the V segment lost 5 bases, leaving 3 bases of the junction unmatched. Germline V gives CDR1 SGHTA, CDR2 FQGTGA.

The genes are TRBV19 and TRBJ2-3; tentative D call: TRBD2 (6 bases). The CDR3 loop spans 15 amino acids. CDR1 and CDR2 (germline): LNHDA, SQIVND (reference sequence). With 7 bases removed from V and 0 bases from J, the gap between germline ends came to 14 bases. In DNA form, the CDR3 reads TGTGCCAGTATCCCAGACCGGGGGAGCACAGATACGCAGTATTTT. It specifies CASIPDRGSTDTQYF.

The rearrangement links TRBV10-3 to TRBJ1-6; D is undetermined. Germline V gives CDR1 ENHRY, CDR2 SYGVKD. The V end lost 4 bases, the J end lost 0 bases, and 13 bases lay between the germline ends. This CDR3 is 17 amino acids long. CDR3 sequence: CAISAGLPSSYNSPLHF. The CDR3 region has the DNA TGTGCCATCAGTGCCGGTTTACCGAGCTCCTATAATTCACCCCTCCACTTT.

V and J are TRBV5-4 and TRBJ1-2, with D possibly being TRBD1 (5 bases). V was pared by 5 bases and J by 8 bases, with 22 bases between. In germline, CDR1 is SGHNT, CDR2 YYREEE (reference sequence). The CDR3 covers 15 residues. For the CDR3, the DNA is TGTGCCAGCAGAAATGGGAGGAGAGGGGAAAACGGCTACACCTTC. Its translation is CASRNGRRGENGYTF.

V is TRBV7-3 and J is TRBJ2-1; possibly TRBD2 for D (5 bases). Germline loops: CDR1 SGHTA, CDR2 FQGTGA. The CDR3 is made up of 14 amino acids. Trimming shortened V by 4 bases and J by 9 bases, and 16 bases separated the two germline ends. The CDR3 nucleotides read TGTGCCAGCAGCTGGGAAGAGGGTCGGGGTGAGCAGTTCTTC. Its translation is CASSWEEGRGEQFF. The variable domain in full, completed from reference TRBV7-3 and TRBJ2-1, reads GAGVSQTPSNKVTEKGKYVELRCDPISGHTALYWYRQSLGQGPEFLIYFQGTGAADDSGLPNDRFFAVRPEGSVSTLKIQRTERGDSAVYLCASSWEEGRGEQFFGPGTRLTVL.

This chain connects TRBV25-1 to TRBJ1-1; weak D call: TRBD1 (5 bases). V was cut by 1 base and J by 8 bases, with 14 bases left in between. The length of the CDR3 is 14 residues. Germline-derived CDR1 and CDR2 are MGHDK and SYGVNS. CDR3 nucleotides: TGTGCCAGCAGTGAATCGGCAGGGCCAGGCGAAGCTTTCTTT. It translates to CASSESAGPGEAFF.

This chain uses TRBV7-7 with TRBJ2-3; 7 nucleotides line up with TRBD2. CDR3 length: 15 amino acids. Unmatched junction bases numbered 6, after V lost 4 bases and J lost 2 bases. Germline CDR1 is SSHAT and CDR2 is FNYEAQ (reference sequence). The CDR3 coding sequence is TGTGCCAGCAGCTCGTCGGGGACTAACACAGATACGCAGTATTTT. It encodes CASSSSGTNTDTQYF.

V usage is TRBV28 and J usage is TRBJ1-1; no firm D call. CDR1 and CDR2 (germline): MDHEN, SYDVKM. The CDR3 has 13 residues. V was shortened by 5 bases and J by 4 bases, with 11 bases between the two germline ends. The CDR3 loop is CASSPKGSTEAFF. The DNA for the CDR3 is TGTGCCAGCAGTCCCAAAGGGAGCACTGAAGCTTTCTTT.

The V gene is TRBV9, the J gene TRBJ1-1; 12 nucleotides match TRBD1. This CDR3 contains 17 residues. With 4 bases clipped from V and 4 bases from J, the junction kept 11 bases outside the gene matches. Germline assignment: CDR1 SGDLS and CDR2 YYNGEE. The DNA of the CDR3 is TGTGCCAGCAGCACCTCCGGGACAGGGGGCGCGAGCACTGAAGCTTTCTTT. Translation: CASSTSGTGGASTEAFF.

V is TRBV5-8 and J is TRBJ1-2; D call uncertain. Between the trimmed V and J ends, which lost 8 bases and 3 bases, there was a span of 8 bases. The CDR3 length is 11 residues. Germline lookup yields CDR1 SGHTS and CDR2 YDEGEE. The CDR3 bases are TGTGCCAGTAGACGGGACTATGGCTACACCTTC. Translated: CASRRDYGYTF.

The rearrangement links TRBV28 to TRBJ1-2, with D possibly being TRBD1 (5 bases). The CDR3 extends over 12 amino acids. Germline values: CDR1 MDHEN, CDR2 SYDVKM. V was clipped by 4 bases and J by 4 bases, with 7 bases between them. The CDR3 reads CASSSRVYGYTF. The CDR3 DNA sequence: TGTGCCAGCAGTTCCAGGGTCTATGGCTACACCTTC.

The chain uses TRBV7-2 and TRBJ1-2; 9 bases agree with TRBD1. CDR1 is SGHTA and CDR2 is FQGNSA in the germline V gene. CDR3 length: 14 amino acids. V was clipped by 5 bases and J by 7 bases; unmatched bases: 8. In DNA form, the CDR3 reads TGTGCCAGCAGCATACGACAGGGGGTCAGTGGCTACACCTTC. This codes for CASSIRQGVSGYTF.

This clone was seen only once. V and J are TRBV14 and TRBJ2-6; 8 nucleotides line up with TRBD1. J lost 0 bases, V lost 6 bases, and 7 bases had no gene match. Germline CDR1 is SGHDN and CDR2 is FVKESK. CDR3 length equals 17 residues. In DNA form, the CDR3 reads TGTGCCAGCAGGTCGGGACAGGAGCTCTCTGGGGCCAACGTCCTGACTTTC. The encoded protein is CASRSGQELSGANVLTF.